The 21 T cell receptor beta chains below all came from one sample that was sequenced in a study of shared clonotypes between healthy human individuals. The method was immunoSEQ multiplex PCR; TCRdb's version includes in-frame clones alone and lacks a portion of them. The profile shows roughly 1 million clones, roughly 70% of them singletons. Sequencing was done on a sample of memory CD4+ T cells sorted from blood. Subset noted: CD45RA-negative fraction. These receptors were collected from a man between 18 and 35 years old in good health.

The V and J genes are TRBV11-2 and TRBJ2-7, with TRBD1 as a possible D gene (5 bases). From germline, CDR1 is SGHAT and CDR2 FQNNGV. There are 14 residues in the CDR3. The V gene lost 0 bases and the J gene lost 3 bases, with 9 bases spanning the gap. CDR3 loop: CASSLERQFYEQYF. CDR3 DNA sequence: TGTGCCAGCAGCTTAGAGCGACAGTTCTACGAGCAGTACTTC.

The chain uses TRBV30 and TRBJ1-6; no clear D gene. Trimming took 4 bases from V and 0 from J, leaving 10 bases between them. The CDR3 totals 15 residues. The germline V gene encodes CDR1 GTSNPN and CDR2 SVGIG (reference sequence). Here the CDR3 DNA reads TGTGCCTGGACGAGGCTTAACTCCTATAATTCACCCCTCCACTTT. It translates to CAWTRLNSYNSPLHF. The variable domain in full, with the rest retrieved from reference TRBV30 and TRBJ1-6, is SQTIHQWPATLVQPVGSPLSLECTVEGTSNPNLYWYRQAAGRGLQLLFYSVGIGQISSEVPQNLSASRPQDRQFILSSKKLLLSDSGFYLCAWTRLNSYNSPLHFGNGTRLTVT.

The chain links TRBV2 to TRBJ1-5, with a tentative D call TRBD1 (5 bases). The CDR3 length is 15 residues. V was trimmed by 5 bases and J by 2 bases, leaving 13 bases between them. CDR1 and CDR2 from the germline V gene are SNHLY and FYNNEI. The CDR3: CASSIREFGNQPQHF. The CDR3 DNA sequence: TGTGCCAGCAGTATCAGGGAGTTCGGCAATCAGCCCCAGCATTTT.

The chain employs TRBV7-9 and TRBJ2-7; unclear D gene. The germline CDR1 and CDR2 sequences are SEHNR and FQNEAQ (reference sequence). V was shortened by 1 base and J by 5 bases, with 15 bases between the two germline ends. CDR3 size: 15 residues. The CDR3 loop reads CASSLVSGYPHEQYF. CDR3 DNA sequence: TGTGCCAGCAGCTTAGTTTCCGGGTATCCCCACGAGCAGTACTTC.

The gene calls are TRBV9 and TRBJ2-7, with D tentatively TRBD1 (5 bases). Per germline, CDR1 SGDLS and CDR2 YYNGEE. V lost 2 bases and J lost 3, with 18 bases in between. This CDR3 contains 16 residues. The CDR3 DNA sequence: TGTGCCAGCAGCGTCTCCCCCGGTCAGGGTATCTACGAGCAGTACTTC. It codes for CASSVSPGQGIYEQYF. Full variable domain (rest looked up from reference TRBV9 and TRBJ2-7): DSGVTQTPKHLITATGQRVTLRCSPRSGDLSVYWYQQSLDQGLQFLIQYYNGEERAKGNILERFSAQQFPDLHSELNLSSLELGDSALYFCASSVSPGQGIYEQYFGPGTRLTVT.

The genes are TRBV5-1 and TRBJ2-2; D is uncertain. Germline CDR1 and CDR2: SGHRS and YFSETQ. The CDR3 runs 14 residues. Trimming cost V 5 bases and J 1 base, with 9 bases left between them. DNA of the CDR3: TGCGCCAGCAGTAACCTTCAGAACACCGGGGAGCTGTTTTTT. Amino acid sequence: CASSNLQNTGELFF.

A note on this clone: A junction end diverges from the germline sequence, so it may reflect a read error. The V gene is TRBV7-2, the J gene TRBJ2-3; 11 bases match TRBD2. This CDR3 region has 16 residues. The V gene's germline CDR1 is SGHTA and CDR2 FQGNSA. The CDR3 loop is CASSLTRLAGTDTQCF. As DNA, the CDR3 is TGTGCCAGCAGCCTAACCAGACTAGCGGGAACAGATACGCAGTGTTTT.

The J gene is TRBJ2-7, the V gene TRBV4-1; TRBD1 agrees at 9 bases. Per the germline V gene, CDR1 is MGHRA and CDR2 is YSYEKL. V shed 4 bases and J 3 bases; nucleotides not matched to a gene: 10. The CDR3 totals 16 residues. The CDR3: CASSRIGTGFVYEQYF. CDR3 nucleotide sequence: TGCGCCAGCAGCCGGATAGGGACAGGGTTTGTCTACGAGCAGTACTTC.

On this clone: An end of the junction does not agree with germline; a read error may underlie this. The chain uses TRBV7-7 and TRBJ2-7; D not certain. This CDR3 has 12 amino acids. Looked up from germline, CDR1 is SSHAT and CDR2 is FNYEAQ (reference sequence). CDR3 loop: CASSAPSNEQYF. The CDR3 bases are TGTGCTAGCAGCGCCCCGAGCAACGAGCAGTACTTC.

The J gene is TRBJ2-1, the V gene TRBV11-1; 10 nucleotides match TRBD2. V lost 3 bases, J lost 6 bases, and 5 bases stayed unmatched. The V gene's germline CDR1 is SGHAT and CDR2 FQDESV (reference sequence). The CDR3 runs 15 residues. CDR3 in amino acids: CASSFSGGASNEQFF. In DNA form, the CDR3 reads TGTGCCAGCAGCTTCAGCGGGGGGGCGTCCAATGAGCAGTTCTTC.

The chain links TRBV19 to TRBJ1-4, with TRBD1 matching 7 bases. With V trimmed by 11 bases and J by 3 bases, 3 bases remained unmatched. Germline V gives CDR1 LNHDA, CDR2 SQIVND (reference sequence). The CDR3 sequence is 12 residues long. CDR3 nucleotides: TGTGCCTGCAGGGGGTCTAATGAAAAACTGTTTTTT. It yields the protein CACRGSNEKLFF. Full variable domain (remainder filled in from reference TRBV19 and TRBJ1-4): DGGITQSPKYLFRKEGQNVTLSCEQNLNHDAMYWYRQDPGQGLRLIYYSQIVNDFQKGDIAEGYSVSREKKESFPLTVTSAQKNPTAFYLCACRGSNEKLFFGSGTQLSVL.

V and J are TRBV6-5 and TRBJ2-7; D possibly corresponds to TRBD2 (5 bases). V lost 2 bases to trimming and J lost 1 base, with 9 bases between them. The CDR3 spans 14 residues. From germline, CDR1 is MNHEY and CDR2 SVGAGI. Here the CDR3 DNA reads TGTGCCAGCAGTTACGGAGAGGGATCCTACGAGCAGTACTTC. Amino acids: CASSYGEGSYEQYF.

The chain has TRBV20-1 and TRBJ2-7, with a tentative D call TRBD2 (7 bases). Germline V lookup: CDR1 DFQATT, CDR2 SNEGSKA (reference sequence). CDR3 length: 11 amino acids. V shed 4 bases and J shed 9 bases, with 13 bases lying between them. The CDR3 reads CSAKGGPGQYF. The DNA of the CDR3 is TGCAGTGCTAAGGGGGGGCCTGGGCAGTACTTC.

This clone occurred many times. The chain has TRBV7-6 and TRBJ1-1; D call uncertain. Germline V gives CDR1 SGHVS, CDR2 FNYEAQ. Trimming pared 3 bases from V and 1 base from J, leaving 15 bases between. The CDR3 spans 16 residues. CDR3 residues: CASSLRATASNTEAFF. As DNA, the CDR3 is TGTGCCAGCAGCTTGCGGGCTACAGCCTCGAACACTGAAGCTTTCTTT.

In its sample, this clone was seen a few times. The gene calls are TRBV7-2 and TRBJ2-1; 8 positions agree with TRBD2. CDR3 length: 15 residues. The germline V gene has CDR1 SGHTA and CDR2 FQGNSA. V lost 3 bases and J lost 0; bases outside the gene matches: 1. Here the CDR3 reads CASSFRGGSYNEQFF. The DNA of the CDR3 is TGTGCCAGCAGCTTCCGGGGGGGCTCCTACAATGAGCAGTTCTTC.

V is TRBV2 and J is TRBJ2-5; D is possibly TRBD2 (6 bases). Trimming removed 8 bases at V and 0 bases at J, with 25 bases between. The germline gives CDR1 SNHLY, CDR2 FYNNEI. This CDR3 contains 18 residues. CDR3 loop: CASRDLPGAGTHQETQYF. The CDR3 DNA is TGTGCCAGCCGGGATCTCCCTGGGGCGGGGACGCACCAAGAGACCCAGTACTTC. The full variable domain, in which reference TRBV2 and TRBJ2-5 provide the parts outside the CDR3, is EPEVTQTPSHQVTQMGQEVILRCVPISNHLYFYWYRQILGQKVEFLVSFYNNEISEKSEIFDDQFSVERPDGSNFTLKIRSTKLEDSAMYFCASRDLPGAGTHQETQYFGPGTRLLVL.

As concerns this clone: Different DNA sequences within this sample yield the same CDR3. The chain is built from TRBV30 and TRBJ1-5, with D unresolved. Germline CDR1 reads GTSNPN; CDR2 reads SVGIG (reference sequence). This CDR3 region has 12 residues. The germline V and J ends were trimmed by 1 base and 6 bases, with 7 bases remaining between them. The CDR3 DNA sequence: TGTGCCTGGAGTGACCGGGGTCAGCCCCAGCATTTT. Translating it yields CAWSDRGQPQHF.

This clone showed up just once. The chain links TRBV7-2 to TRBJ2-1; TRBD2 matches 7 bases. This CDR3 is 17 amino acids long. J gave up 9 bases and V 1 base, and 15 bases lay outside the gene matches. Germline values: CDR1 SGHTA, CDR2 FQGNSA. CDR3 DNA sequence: TGTGCCAGCAGCTTAGTGGGGGGAGGGAATATTTTCGTTGAGCAGTTCTTC. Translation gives CASSLVGGGNIFVEQFF.

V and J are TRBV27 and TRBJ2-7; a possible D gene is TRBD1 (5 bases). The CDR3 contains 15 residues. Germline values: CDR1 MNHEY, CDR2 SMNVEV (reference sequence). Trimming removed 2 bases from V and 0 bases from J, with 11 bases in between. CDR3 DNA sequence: TGTGCCAGCAGTTTAGCTAGACAGAGCTCCTACGAGCAGTACTTC. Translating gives CASSLARQSSYEQYF.

The CDR3 is CASSGTRNEQYF. CDR3 nucleotide sequence: TGTGCCAGCAGTGGGACCCGCAACGAGCAGTACTTC. J is TRBJ2-7 and V is TRBV6-1; D is unclear. CDR1 MNHNS and CDR2 SASEGT come from the germline V gene. Deletions cut 4 bases from V and 5 bases from J, with 9 bases between. This CDR3 is built from 12 residues.

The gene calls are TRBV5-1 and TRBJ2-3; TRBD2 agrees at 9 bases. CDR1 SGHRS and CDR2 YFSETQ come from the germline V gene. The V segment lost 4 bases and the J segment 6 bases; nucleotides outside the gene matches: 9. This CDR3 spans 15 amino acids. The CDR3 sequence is CASSLGSGSRDTQYF. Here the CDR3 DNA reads TGCGCCAGCAGCCTAGGTAGCGGGAGTAGGGATACGCAGTATTTT.